The TCR beta chain under discussion was sequenced for a study of early T cells in non-severe SARS-CoV-2 infection. TCRdb recomputed calls from the 5' RACE reads with MiXCR, one row per CDR3 protein. This sample has some 67,000 distinct CDR3 sequences, with roughly 13% found just once. V was clipped by 10 bases and J by 2 bases, with 17 bases between them. There are 15 residues in the CDR3. Germline V gives CDR1 ENHRY, CDR2 SYGVKD. Sequenced material: whole blood. This clonotype originated in an adult who was a healthcare worker with PCR-confirmed SARS-CoV-2 infection or an uninfected control (not recorded which). V usage is TRBV10-3 and J usage is TRBJ1-4, with D perhaps TRBD1 (5 bases). CDR3 in DNA: TGTGCCACCCTAAATCCGGGGGGTACTAATGAAAAACTGTTTTTT. As protein: CATLNPGGTNEKLFF.